This paragraph covers one T cell receptor beta chain sequence. Its antigen is still unknown. This sample is drawn from a study of vaccination and CD4 T cells after COVID-19. Overall study: Participants received two doses of either BNT162b2 or mRNA-1273 vaccine. Median time from COVID diagnosis to post-COVID sampling was roughly 13 weeks (35 to 161). Cells were stimulated with overlapping spike peptides from SARS-CoV-2, HCoV-NL63, HCoV-OC43 and HCoV-229E.

Scientists ran DNA taken from cultured CD4+ T cells through the Oncomine TCR Beta short-read assay for sequencing. Genomic DNA from cultured CD4+ T cells was extracted. TCRdb recomputed calls from the PCR reads with MiXCR, one row per CDR3 protein. The data show roughly 20,000 distinct CDR3 sequences, 40% to 55% seen once. There are 12 residues in the CDR3. Per germline, CDR1 SGHTA and CDR2 FQGNSA. V lost 5 bases and J lost 10, with 13 bases in between. Treatment in this sample: roughly 10-day PBMC culture with coronavirus spike peptide pools or control peptides (ViraFEST assay). This material consisted of CD4+ T cells from blood, cultured in vitro, taken after SARS-CoV-2 vaccination. V usage is TRBV7-2 and J usage is TRBJ2-3, with unresolved D. This receptor was obtained from a human donor who had recovered from COVID-19. Here the CDR3 DNA reads TGTGCCAGCAGCCCCGGAAGAGAGGCGCAGTATTTT. Translation gives CASSPGREAQYF. Full variable domain (outside the CDR3, taken from reference TRBV7-2 and TRBJ2-3): GAGVSQSPSNKVTEKGKDVELRCDPISGHTALYWYRQSLGQGLEFLIYFQGNSAPDKSGLPSDRFSAERTGGSVSTLTIQRTQQEDSAVYLCASSPGREAQYFGPGTRLTVL.